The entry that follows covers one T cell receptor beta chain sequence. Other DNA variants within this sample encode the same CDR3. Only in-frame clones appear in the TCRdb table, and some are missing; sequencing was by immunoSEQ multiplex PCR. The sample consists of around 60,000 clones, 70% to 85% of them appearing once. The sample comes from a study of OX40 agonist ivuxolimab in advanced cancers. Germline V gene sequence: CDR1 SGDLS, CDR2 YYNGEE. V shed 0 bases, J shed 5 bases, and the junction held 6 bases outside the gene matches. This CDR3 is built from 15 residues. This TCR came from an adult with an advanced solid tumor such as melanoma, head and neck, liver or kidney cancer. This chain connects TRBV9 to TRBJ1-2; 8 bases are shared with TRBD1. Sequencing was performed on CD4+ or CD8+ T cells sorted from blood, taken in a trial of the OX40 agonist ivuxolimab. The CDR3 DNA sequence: TGTGCCAGCAGCGTAGCTCGACAGGGGCAGTATGGCTACACCTTC. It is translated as CASSVARQGQYGYTF.